This T cell receptor (beta chain) was found in a study of control samples from healthy donors and cancer patients. Assay: immunoSEQ multiplex PCR; the TCRdb copy retains only in-frame clones and omits some. The repertoire holds approximately 140,000 clones, roughly 92% seen once, with approximately 10% in the top ten. CDR3 length: 16 amino acids. The germline V and J ends were trimmed by 0 bases and 1 base, with 13 bases remaining between them. The V gene's germline CDR1 is MNHEY and CDR2 SVGAGI. The rearrangement links TRBV6-5 to TRBJ2-7, with D possibly matching TRBD1 (6 bases). The source is a man aged 25 to 40 in good health. The sequenced material came from blood. In nucleotides, the CDR3 is TGTGCCAGCAGTTACTCGACAGGTCAGCCTTCCTACGAGCAGTACTTC. Its translation is CASSYSTGQPSYEQYF.